This T cell receptor beta chain originates from a study of cytomegalovirus exposure and HLA in healthy donors. Study-level information: An earlier analysis found under 130 million unique TCR beta sequences from approximately 190 million T cells. General study findings and limits: CMV serostatus was the only immune exposure information that was available. The authors listed roughly 150 TCR beta chains as cytomegalovirus-associated. Using the classifier, cytomegalovirus status was reportedly diagnosed with high specificity and sensitivity.

This clone was seen a few times. Its antigen remains unknown. Researchers ran the PCR with 60 Vbeta and 13 Jbeta primers. TCRdb's table, derived via immunoSEQ multiplex PCR, lists solely in-frame clones and lacks some. The data contain 75,000 to 95,000 clones, roughly 73% of them singletons. The V end was cut by 4 bases, the J end by 6 bases, with 17 bases between. Germline-derived CDR1 and CDR2 are SGHRS and YFSETQ. The length of the CDR3 is 14 residues. This chain connects TRBV5-1 to TRBJ2-7, with D possibly being TRBD1 or TRBD2 (6 bases each). The source material was PBMCs. The source is a male donor in good health and CMV-seropositive. The CDR3: CASSVGGGYGEQYF. In nucleotides, the CDR3 is TGCGCCAGCAGCGTGGGGGGCGGTTATGGCGAGCAGTACTTC.